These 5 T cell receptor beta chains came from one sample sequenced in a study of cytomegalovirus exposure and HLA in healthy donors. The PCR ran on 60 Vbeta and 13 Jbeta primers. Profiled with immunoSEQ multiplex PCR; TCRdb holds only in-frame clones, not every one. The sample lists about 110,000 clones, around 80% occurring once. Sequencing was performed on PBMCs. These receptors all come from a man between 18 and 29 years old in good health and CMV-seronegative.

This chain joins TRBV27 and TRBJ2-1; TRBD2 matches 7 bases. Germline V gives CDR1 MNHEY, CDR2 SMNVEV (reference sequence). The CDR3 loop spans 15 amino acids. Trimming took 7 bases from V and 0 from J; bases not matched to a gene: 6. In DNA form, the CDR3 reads TGTGCCAGCAACCATTGGACTAGCTCCTACAATGAGCAGTTCTTC. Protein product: CASNHWTSSYNEQFF.

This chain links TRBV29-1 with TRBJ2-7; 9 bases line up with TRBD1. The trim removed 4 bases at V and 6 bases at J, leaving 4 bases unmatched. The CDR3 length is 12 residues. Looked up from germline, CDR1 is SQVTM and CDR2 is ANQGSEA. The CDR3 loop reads CSVGDRVPEQYF. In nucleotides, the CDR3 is TGCAGCGTTGGGGACAGGGTACCCGAGCAGTACTTC.

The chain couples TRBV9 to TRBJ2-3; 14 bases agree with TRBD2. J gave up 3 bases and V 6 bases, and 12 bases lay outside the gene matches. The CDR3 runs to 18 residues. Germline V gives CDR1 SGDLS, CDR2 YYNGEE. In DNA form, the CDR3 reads TGTGCCAGCAAAGGTTCCGGGACTAGCGGGAGAGGAACAGATACGCAGTATTTT. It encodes CASKGSGTSGRGTDTQYF.

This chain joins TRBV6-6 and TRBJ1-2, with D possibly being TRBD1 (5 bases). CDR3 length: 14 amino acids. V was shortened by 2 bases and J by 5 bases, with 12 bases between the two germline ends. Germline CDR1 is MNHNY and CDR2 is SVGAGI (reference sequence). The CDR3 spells CASSYDATAYGYTF. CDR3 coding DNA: TGTGCCAGCAGTTACGACGCGACAGCTTATGGCTACACCTTC.

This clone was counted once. CDR3: CASSVGTYNEQFF. The CDR3 DNA reads as TGTGCCAGCAGCGTAGGGACTTACAATGAGCAGTTCTTC. The gene calls are TRBV9 and TRBJ2-1; D may be TRBD2 (5 bases). The CDR3 consists of 13 residues. Trimming stripped 0 bases from V and 4 bases from J, with 5 bases between. In germline, CDR1 is SGDLS, CDR2 YYNGEE.